These 31 T cell receptor beta chains came from one sample sequenced in a study of human T cells and chemical hapten exposure. Time point given: pre-sensitization, week 0. Noted treatment: therapeutic diphenylcyclopropenone sensitization with weekly scalp DPC. TCRdb re-called the RACE reads through MiXCR, storing one row per CDR3 protein. The data show 190,000 or so distinct CDR3 sequences, nearly 30% seen once. Sequenced here: whole blood, sampled in connection with sensitization to the hapten diphenylcyclopropenone (DPC). These receptors all come from a woman between 25 and 40 years old with alopecia areata. Some clones in this sample may be carry-over from other donors' samples.

The chain recombines TRBV9 with TRBJ1-3; 10 bases match TRBD1. J gave up 0 bases and V 9 bases, and 6 bases lay outside the gene matches. CDR3 length: 15 amino acids. The germline CDR1 and CDR2 sequences are SGDLS and YYNGEE. The CDR3 sequence is CATRGQGFSGNTIYF. CDR3 nucleotide sequence: TGTGCCACACGGGGACAGGGGTTCTCTGGAAACACCATATATTTT. Based on the CDR3 plus reference TRBV9 and TRBJ1-3, the full variable domain is DSGVTQTPKHLITATGQRVTLRCSPRSGDLSVYWYQQSLDQGLQFLIQYYNGEERAKGNILERFSAQQFPDLHSELNLSSLELGDSALYFCATRGQGFSGNTIYFGEGSWLTVV.

V and J are TRBV18 and TRBJ2-2; 9 positions match TRBD1. Per germline, CDR1 KGHSH and CDR2 LQKENI. V was clipped by 3 bases and J by 7 bases; unmatched bases: 3. The length of the CDR3 is 14 residues. The DNA of the CDR3 is TGTGCCAGCTCACCGGGACAGGGAAGCGGGGAGCTGTTTTTT. Its translation: CASSPGQGSGELFF.

There are a few counts of this clonotype. The rearrangement links TRBV28 to TRBJ1-1; tentatively, D is TRBD1 (5 bases). Between the trimmed V and J ends, which lost 8 bases and 1 base, there was a span of 11 bases. The germline gives CDR1 MDHEN, CDR2 SYDVKM. CDR3 length equals 13 residues. CDR3: CASSTGWNTEAFF. The DNA for the CDR3 is TGTGCCAGCTCCACAGGTTGGAACACTGAAGCTTTCTTT.

This clonotype was seen more than once but under ten times. The chain uses TRBV15 and TRBJ1-3; perhaps TRBD1 as D (6 bases). The V and J ends lost 7 bases and 5 bases respectively, with 12 bases between them. The germline CDR1 and CDR2 sequences are LNHNV and YYDKDF (reference sequence). This CDR3 is 13 amino acids long. The CDR3 sequence: CATTGQPRNTIYF. CDR3 bases: TGTGCCACCACGGGACAACCCCGAAACACCATATATTTT.

The sample holds a few counts of this clonotype. The chain recombines TRBV4-1 with TRBJ1-2, with no clear D. There are 14 residues in the CDR3. CDR1 and CDR2 (germline): MGHRA, YSYEKL. V lost 1 base and J 0 bases, leaving 6 bases between the germline ends. This CDR3 is CASSQAAANYGYTF. The CDR3, as DNA: TGCGCCAGCAGCCAAGCTGCAGCTAACTATGGCTACACCTTC.

The rearrangement links TRBV29-1 to TRBJ2-7; 11 bases match TRBD1. V gave up 8 bases and J gave up 3 bases; unmatched junction bases: 9. The CDR3 is 14 amino acids. Germline V gives CDR1 SQVTM, CDR2 ANQGSEA. CDR3 DNA: TGCAGCATCGGGTTCGGGACAGGGGGCTACGAGCAGTACTTC. Translated: CSIGFGTGGYEQYF.

The V gene is TRBV5-1, the J gene TRBJ2-7; D call uncertain. This CDR3 is built from 12 residues. V lost 6 bases to trimming and J lost 5 bases, with 12 bases between them. Germline CDR1 and CDR2: SGHRS and YFSETQ. The CDR3 reads CASMQDGNEQYF. CDR3 DNA: TGCGCCAGCATGCAGGACGGAAACGAGCAGTACTTC.

This clonotype was found many times. The J gene is TRBJ1-4, the V gene TRBV28, with D possibly TRBD1 on 6 matching bases. The CDR3 totals 13 residues. From germline, CDR1 is MDHEN and CDR2 SYDVKM. With 4 bases removed from V and 6 bases from J, the gap between germline ends came to 9 bases. The CDR3, as DNA: TGTGCCAGCAGTTGGGGGGCGGATGAAAAACTGTTTTTT. This sequence encodes CASSWGADEKLFF.

This clonotype was seen only a few times. This chain uses TRBV29-1 with TRBJ2-5; D is ambiguous. V dropped 4 bases and J dropped 9 bases, with 18 bases sitting between them. Germline assignment: CDR1 SQVTM and CDR2 ANQGSEA. CDR3 length: 13 residues. The CDR3 sequence is CSVVIQESDPQYF. The CDR3 nucleotides read TGCAGCGTTGTTATACAAGAATCCGATCCCCAGTACTTC.

The genes are TRBV12-5 and TRBJ2-7; D possibly corresponds to TRBD1 (5 bases). CDR1 and CDR2 from the germline V gene are LGHNT and FRNRAP. CDR3 length equals 14 residues. Deletions cut 4 bases from V and 0 bases from J, with 10 bases between. In DNA form, the CDR3 reads TGTGCTAGTGGTTCGACAGTTGCCTCCTACGAGCAGTACTTC. It translates to CASGSTVASYEQYF.

The rearrangement links TRBV12-3 or TRBV12-4 to TRBJ2-3, with 10 bases fitting TRBD2. The CDR3 covers 15 residues. Trimming cost V 3 bases and J 7 bases; bases outside gene matches: 7. DNA of the CDR3: TGTGCCAGCAGTTTCCCTAGCGGGGGCTCCAATACGCAGTATTTT. Residues: CASSFPSGGSNTQYF.

In its sample, this clonotype was seen many times. An end of the junction differs from the germline gene, which may be a read error. This chain joins TRBV7-2 and TRBJ1-1, with 8 nucleotides matching TRBD1. The CDR3 totals 12 residues. Germline V gene data show CDR1 as SGHTA and CDR2 as FQGNSA. CDR3 nucleotide sequence: TGCGCCAGCAGGGGGCTGAGGACTGAAGCTTTCTTT. It encodes CASRGLRTEAFF. Based on the CDR3 plus reference TRBV7-2 and TRBJ1-1, the full variable domain is GAGVSQSPSNKVTEKGKDVELRCDPISGHTALYWYRQSLGQGLEFLIYFQGNSAPDKSGLPSDRFSAERTGGSVSTLTIQRTQQEDSAVYLCASRGLRTEAFFGQGTRLTVV.

This clonotype showed up just a few times. This chain uses TRBV2 with TRBJ1-5; 8 nucleotides match TRBD1. V was clipped by 5 bases and J by 5 bases; unmatched bases: 5. The CDR3 totals 14 residues. CDR1 and CDR2 (germline): SNHLY, FYNNEI. CDR3 region: CASSPGQGHQPQHF. CDR3 nucleotides: TGTGCCAGCAGTCCAGGACAGGGCCATCAGCCCCAGCATTTT.

This clonotype has only a few counts. The rearrangement links TRBV5-5 to TRBJ2-2; D ambiguous. This CDR3 region has 15 residues. The V and J ends lost 2 bases and 0 bases respectively, with 8 bases between them. Per germline, CDR1 SGHKS and CDR2 YYEKEE (reference sequence). The CDR3 protein is CASSLTETNTGELFF. The CDR3 bases are TGTGCCAGCAGCTTAACAGAAACGAACACCGGGGAGCTGTTTTTT.

The chain employs TRBV5-5 and TRBJ1-1, with D maybe TRBD1 (6 bases). The germline gives CDR1 SGHKS, CDR2 YYEKEE (reference sequence). V was shortened by 3 bases and J by 4 bases, with 16 bases between the two germline ends. The CDR3 consists of 15 residues. The CDR3 DNA reads TGTGCCAGCAGCTGGGGGTTACAGGGTACCACTGAAGCTTTCTTT. This encodes CASSWGLQGTTEAFF. Full variable domain (remainder filled in from reference TRBV5-5 and TRBJ1-1): DAGVTQSPTHLIKTRGQQVTLRCSPISGHKSVSWYQQVLGQGPQFIFQYYEKEERGRGNFPDRFSARQFPNYSSELNVNALLLGDSALYLCASSWGLQGTTEAFFGQGTRLTVV.

This clonotype was detected only once. This chain joins TRBV27 and TRBJ2-7; 11 nucleotides line up with TRBD1. Losses at the gene ends were 6 bases for V and 4 bases for J; bases not matched to a gene: 8. Germline assignment: CDR1 MNHEY and CDR2 SMNVEV (reference sequence). The length of the CDR3 is 15 residues. CDR3 bases: TGTGCCAGCAGCCCGGGACAGGGGGTTCGGTACGAGCAGTACTTC. It encodes CASSPGQGVRYEQYF.

This clonotype has only a few counts. The V and J genes are TRBV12-3 or TRBV12-4 and TRBJ1-2, with D unclear. This CDR3 is built from 12 residues. V lost 3 bases and J 3 bases, leaving 5 bases between the germline ends. The CDR3, as DNA: TGTGCCAGCAGTTTCCAGGACTATGGCTACACCTTC. Translation gives CASSFQDYGYTF.

The chain has TRBV28 and TRBJ2-2; no clear D. The germline V and J ends were trimmed by 3 bases and 4 bases, with 3 bases remaining between them. This CDR3 spans 12 amino acids. Germline V CDR1 and CDR2: MDHEN, SYDVKM. The CDR3 region has the DNA TGTGCCAGCAGTTTGCTCACCGGGGAGCTGTTTTTT. This gives the protein CASSLLTGELFF.

CDR3 DNA sequence: TGTGCCAGCAGTGCCCGGGGACTAGCCCCAAACATTCAGTACTTC. This codes for CASSARGLAPNIQYF. The chain couples TRBV27 to TRBJ2-4, with 9 bases matching TRBD2. CDR1 is MNHEY and CDR2 is SMNVEV in the germline V gene (reference sequence). The trim removed 5 bases at V and 6 bases at J, leaving 8 bases unmatched. There are 15 residues in the CDR3.

V gene TRBV7-2 combines with J gene TRBJ1-1; D unresolved. Deletions cut 1 base from V and 3 bases from J, with 12 bases between. The germline V gene encodes CDR1 SGHTA and CDR2 FQGNSA. CDR3 length: 15 amino acids. CDR3 bases: TGTGCCAGCAGCTTAGTCCTACAGCCCTACACTGAAGCTTTCTTT. Residues: CASSLVLQPYTEAFF. Combining the CDR3 with reference TRBV7-2 and TRBJ1-1 gives the whole variable domain GAGVSQSPSNKVTEKGKDVELRCDPISGHTALYWYRQSLGQGLEFLIYFQGNSAPDKSGLPSDRFSAERTGGSVSTLTIQRTQQEDSAVYLCASSLVLQPYTEAFFGQGTRLTVV.

With regard to this clonotype: A read error may produce the germline difference seen at one junction end. V is TRBV30 and J is TRBJ1-6, with 8 bases fitting TRBD1. CDR3 length: 12 residues. The germline CDR1 and CDR2 sequences are GTSNPN and SVGIG (reference sequence). CDR3 sequence reads: CAWGRQGRYNFF. The CDR3 region has the DNA TGTGCCTGGGGTCGACAGGGGCGCTATAATTTCTTT.

V usage is TRBV7-9 and J usage is TRBJ2-3; TRBD2 matches at 7 bases. Germline assignment: CDR1 SEHNR and CDR2 FQNEAQ (reference sequence). This CDR3 has 15 residues. The junction had 13 bases not matched to a gene; V was cut back by 5 bases and J by 8 bases. CDR3 in amino acids: CASSPQAGTIGTQYF. The CDR3 DNA reads TGTGCCAGCAGCCCCCAGGCGGGGACTATCGGTACGCAGTATTTT.

This clonotype has more than one count but fewer than ten. The genes are TRBV6-6 and TRBJ2-5, with unresolved D. The CDR3 has 11 amino acids. Trimming left V 7 bases short and J 7 bases short, with 10 bases between. Germline V gene lookup returns CDR1 MNHNY and CDR2 SVGAGI (reference sequence). The CDR3 DNA reads TGTGCCAGCAAGATGGAAGGGACCCAGTACTTC. This gives the protein CASKMEGTQYF.

This clonotype came up a few times. The CDR3 DNA sequence: TGTGCCACAGCCCTCCTTAGCCCCTACGAGCAGTACTTC. The encoded protein is CATALLSPYEQYF. The chain carries TRBV28 and TRBJ2-7, with unresolved D. This CDR3 is built from 13 residues. Germline lookup yields CDR1 MDHEN and CDR2 SYDVKM. Trimming shortened V by 10 bases and J by 2 bases, and 15 bases separated the two germline ends.

This clonotype has a handful of counts. The rearrangement uses TRBV29-1 and TRBJ2-7; TRBD1 or TRBD2 may be the D gene (5 bases each). CDR3 length: 13 amino acids. Germline V lookup: CDR1 SQVTM, CDR2 ANQGSEA. Trimming removed 6 bases at V and 0 bases at J, with 12 bases between. CDR3 loop: CSVGTPSSYEQYF. The CDR3 coding sequence is TGCAGCGTCGGGACCCCGAGCTCCTACGAGCAGTACTTC.

This clonotype has a handful of counts. The rearrangement joins TRBV10-3 to TRBJ1-5; perhaps TRBD1 as D (6 bases). V shed 8 bases and J shed 4 bases, with 15 bases lying between them. Germline assignment: CDR1 ENHRY and CDR2 SYGVKD. The length of the CDR3 is 14 residues. Written as DNA, the CDR3 is TGTGCCATCCAAAACCCCCAGGGGAATCAGCCCCAGCATTTT. Its translation is CAIQNPQGNQPQHF.

The chain has TRBV6-2 or TRBV6-3 and TRBJ1-5; TRBD1 matches at 8 bases. J was trimmed by 5 bases and V by 5 bases; bases with no gene match: 5. In germline, CDR1 is MNHEY, CDR2 SVGEGT. This CDR3 spans 14 amino acids. This CDR3 reads CASSPTGGHQPQHF. In nucleotides, the CDR3 is TGTGCCAGCAGTCCAACAGGGGGTCATCAGCCCCAGCATTTT.

The chain is built from TRBV4-3 and TRBJ2-5; the match to TRBD2 covers 8 bases. The germline V gene encodes CDR1 LGHNA and CDR2 YSLEER. CDR3 size: 17 residues. Unmatched junction bases numbered 11, after V lost 0 bases and J lost 5 bases. Written as DNA, the CDR3 is TGCGCCAGCAGCCAAGATCGTGCGGGGGGCCCACACGAGACCCAGTACTTC. Translation: CASSQDRAGGPHETQYF.

In this sample, this clonotype turned up a few times. This chain connects TRBV5-1 to TRBJ2-6, with TRBD1 matching 7 bases. V lost 3 bases, J lost 0 bases, and 6 bases stayed unmatched. This CDR3 contains 17 residues. Germline V gene data show CDR1 as SGHRS and CDR2 as YFSETQ. The CDR3 bases are TGCGCCAGCAGCTCTCGGACAGGCCACTCTGGGGCCAACGTCCTGACTTTC. This encodes CASSSRTGHSGANVLTF.

This clonotype was detected only a few times. The chain links TRBV15 to TRBJ2-2; D remains ambiguous. In germline, CDR1 is LNHNV, CDR2 YYDKDF (reference sequence). Trimming shortened V by 3 bases and J by 3 bases, and 8 bases separated the two germline ends. The CDR3 consists of 14 residues. The CDR3 protein is CATSSLTYTGELFF. In nucleotides, the CDR3 is TGTGCCACCAGCAGTTTGACCTACACCGGGGAGCTGTTTTTT.

The chain is built from TRBV12-3 or TRBV12-4 and TRBJ2-3, with 7 bases lining up with TRBD2. V was clipped by 5 bases and J by 14 bases; unmatched bases: 10. The length of the CDR3 is 12 residues. The CDR3 nucleotides are TGTGCCAGCAGTGTCCAAGCGGGGCCGGCGTATTTT. Encoded protein: CASSVQAGPAYF.